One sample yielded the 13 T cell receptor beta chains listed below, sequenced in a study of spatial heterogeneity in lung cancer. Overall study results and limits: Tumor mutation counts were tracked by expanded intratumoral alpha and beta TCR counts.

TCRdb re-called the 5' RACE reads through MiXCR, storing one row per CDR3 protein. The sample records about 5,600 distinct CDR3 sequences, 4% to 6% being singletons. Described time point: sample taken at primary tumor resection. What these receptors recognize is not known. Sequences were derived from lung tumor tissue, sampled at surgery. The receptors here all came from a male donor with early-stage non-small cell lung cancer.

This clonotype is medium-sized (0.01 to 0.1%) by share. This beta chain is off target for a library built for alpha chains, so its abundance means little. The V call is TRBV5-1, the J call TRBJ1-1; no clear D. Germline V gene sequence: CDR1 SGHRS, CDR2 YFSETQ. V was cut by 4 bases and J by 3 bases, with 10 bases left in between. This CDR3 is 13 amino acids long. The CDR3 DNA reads TGCGCCAGCAGCCTGGACGGGTACACTGAAGCTTTCTTT. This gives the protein CASSLDGYTEAFF. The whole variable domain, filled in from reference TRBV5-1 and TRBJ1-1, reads KAGVTQTPRYLIKTRGQQVTLSCSPISGHRSVSWYQQTPGQGLQFLFEYFSETQRNKGNFPGRFSGRQFSNSRSEMNVSTLELGDSALYLCASSLDGYTEAFFGQGTRLTVV.

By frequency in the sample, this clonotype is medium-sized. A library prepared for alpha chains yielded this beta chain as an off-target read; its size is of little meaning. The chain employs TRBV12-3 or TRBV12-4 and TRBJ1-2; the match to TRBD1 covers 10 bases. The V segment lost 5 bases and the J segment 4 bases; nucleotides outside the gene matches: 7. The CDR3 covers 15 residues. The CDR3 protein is CASSGPGQGSYGYTF. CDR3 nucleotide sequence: TGTGCCAGCAGTGGGCCGGGACAGGGGTCCTATGGCTACACCTTC.

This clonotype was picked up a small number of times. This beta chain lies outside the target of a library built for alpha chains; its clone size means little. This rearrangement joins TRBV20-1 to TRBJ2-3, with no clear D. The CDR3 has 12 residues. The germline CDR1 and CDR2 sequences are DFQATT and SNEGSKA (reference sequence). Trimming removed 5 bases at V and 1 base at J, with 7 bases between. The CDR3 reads CSAEPGTDTQYF. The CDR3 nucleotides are TGCAGTGCTGAGCCGGGCACAGATACGCAGTATTTT.

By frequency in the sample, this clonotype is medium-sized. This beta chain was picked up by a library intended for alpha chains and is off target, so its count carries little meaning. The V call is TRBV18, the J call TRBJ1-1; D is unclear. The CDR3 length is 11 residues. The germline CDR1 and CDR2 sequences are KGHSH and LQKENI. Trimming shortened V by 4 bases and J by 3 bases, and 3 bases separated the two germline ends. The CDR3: CASSRDTEAFF. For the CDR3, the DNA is TGTGCCAGCTCACGGGACACTGAAGCTTTCTTT.

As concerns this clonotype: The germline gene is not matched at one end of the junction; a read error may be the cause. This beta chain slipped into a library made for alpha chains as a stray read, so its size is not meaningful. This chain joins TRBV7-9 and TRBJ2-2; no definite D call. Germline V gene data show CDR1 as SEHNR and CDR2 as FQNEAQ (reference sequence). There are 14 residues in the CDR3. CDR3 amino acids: CASSPTLNTWELFF. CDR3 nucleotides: TGTGCCAGCAGCCCAACCCTTAACACCTGGGAGCTGTTTTTT.

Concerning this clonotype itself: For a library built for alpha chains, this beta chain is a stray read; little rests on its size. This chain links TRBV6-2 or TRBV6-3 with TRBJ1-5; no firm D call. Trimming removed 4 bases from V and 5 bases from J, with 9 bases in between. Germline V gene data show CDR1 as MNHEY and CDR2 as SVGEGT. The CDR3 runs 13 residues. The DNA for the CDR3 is TGTGCCAGCAGTTCGAGGCGGGATCAGCCCCAGCATTTT. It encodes CASSSRRDQPQHF.

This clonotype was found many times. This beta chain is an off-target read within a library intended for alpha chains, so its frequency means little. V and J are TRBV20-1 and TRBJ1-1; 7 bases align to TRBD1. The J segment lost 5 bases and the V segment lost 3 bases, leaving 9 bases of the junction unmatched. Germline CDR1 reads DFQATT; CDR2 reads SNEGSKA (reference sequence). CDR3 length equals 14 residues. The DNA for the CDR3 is TGCAGTGCTAGGCAGACAGGGAGGACAACTGAAGCTTTCTTT. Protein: CSARQTGRTTEAFF.

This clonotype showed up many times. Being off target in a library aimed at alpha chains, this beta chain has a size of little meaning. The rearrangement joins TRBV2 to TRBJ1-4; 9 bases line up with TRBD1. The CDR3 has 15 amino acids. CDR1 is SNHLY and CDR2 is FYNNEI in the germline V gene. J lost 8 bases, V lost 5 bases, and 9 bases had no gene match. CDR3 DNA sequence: TGTGCCAGCAGTTCCCCCAGACAGGGGGGAGAAAAACTGTTTTTT. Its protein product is CASSSPRQGGEKLFF. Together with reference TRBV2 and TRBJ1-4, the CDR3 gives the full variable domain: EPEVTQTPSHQVTQMGQEVILRCVPISNHLYFYWYRQILGQKVEFLVSFYNNEISEKSEIFDDQFSVERPDGSNFTLKIRSTKLEDSAMYFCASSSPRQGGEKLFFGSGTQLSVL.

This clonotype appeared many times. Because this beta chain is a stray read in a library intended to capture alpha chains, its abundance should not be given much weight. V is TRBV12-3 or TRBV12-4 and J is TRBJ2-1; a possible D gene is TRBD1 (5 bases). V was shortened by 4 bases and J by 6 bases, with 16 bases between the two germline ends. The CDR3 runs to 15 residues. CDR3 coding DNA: TGTGCCAGCAGTTCTCAGGGATTTAGGCGCAATGAGCAGTTCTTC. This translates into CASSSQGFRRNEQFF.

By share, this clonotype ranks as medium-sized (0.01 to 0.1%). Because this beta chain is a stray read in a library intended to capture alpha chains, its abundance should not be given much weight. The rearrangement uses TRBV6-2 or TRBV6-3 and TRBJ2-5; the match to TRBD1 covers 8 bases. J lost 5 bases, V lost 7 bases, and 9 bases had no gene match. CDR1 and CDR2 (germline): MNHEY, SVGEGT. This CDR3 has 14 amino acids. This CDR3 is CASTLRGLGETQYF. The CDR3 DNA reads TGTGCCAGCACTCTCAGGGGGCTCGGTGAGACCCAGTACTTC.

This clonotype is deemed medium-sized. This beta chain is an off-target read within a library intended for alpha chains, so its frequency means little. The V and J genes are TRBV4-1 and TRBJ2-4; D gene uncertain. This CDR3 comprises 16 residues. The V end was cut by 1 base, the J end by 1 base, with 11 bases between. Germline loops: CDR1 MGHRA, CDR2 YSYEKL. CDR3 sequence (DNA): TGCGCCAGCAGCCAAGTTTTCGCGGTGGCCAAAAACATTCAGTACTTC. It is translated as CASSQVFAVAKNIQYF.

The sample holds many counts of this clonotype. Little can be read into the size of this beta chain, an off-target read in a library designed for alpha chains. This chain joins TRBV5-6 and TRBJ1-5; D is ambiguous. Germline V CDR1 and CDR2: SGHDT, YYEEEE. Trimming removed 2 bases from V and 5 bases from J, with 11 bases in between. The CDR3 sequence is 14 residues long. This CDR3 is CASSLREAYQPQHF. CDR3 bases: TGTGCCAGCAGCTTAAGGGAGGCTTATCAGCCCCAGCATTTT.

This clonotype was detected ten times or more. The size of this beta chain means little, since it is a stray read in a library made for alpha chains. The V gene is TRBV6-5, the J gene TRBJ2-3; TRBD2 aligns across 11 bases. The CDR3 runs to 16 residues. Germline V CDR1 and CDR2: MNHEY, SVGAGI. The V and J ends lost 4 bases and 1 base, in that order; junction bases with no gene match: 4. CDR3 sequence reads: CASSLLAGAGTDTQYF. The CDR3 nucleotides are TGTGCCAGCAGTTTACTAGCGGGAGCCGGCACAGATACGCAGTATTTT.